The clone carrying this TCR beta chain appeared many times. CDR3 length: 18 residues. The V end was cut by 5 bases, the J end by 0 bases, with 17 bases between. In germline, CDR1 is MNHEY, CDR2 SVGAGI. TCRdb re-analysed the RT-PCR reads in MiXCR, keeping a single row per CDR3 protein. The table has approximately 720,000 distinct CDR3 sequences, approximately 15% seen once; the top ten hold just over 3.5%. This chain connects TRBV6-5 to TRBJ2-6; the D gene is possibly TRBD2 (5 bases). This sequence was found in a female donor in good health, serving as a healthy control. The sequencing sample was made of memory CD4+ T cells from blood. Here the CDR3 DNA reads TGTGCCAGCAGTCGTGAAATGCCCGGGGACTCTGGGGCCAACGTCCTGACTTTC. The encoded protein is CASSREMPGDSGANVLTF.